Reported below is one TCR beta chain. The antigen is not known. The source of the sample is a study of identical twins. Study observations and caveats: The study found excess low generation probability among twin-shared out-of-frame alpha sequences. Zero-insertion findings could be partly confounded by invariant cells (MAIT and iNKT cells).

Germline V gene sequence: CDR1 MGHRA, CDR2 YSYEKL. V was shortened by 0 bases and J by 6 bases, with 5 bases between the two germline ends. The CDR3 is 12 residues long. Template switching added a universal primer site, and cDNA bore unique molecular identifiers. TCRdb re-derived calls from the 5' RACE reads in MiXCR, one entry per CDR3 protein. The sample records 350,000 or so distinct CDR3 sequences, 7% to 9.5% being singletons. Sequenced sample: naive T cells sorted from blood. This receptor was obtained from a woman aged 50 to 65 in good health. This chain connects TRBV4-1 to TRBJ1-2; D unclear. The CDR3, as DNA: TGCGCCAGCAGCCAAGAGTTCCATGGCTACACCTTC. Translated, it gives CASSQEFHGYTF.